This T cell receptor beta chain comes out of a study of naive and memory T cell subsets. V lost 1 base to trimming and J lost 8 bases, with 8 bases between them. Germline CDR1 is SGHTA and CDR2 is FQGNSA. This CDR3 is built from 13 residues. This clonotype was seen at least ten times. The antigen remains unidentified. This sample's treatment: skin biopsy from PPD injection site in Mantoux-positive individual. An oligonucleotide containing a UMI was ligated to the 3' end of TCR cDNA. Tuberculin skin test biopsies were taken where PPD was injected in Mantoux-positive people. Study-wide results and limits: Delayed type IV hypersensitivity infiltration was taken to explain higher tuberculin-site TCR counts.

Amplification of ligated cDNA took four PCR rounds with SP2 and nested alpha and beta constant primers. TCRdb fed the UMI-ligation and nested PCR reads into MiXCR, producing one record per CDR3 protein. The sample includes 35,000 to 40,000 distinct CDR3 sequences, approximately 11% seen only once; the top ten take about 4.2%. The clonotype originates from an adult in good health. The chain has TRBV7-2 and TRBJ2-2; no firm D call. Material: skin, obtained from a tuberculin skin test site. The CDR3 region has the DNA TGTGCCAGCAGCTTAGTCTTATGGGGGGAGCTGTTTTTT. Translation: CASSLVLWGELFF.